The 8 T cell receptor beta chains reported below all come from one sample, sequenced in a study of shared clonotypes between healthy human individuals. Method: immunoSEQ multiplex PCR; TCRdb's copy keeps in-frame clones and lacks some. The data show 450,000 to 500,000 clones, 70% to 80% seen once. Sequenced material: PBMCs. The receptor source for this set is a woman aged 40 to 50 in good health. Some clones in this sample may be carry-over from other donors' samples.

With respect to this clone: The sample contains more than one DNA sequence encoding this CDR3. The CDR3 loop is CAWSVGGRGETQYF. DNA for the CDR3: TGTGCCTGGAGTGTCGGTGGGAGGGGGGAGACCCAGTACTTC. The gene calls are TRBV30 and TRBJ2-5; D perhaps matches TRBD2 (7 bases). V lost 0 bases to trimming and J lost 5 bases, with 13 bases between them. Germline V gene lookup returns CDR1 GTSNPN and CDR2 SVGIG (reference sequence). The CDR3 consists of 14 residues.

The CDR3 DNA reads TGTGCCAGCAGTTTAAGAGGCCTAGCGGGAGGGCAAGGCACAGATACGCAGTATTTT. Amino acid sequence: CASSLRGLAGGQGTDTQYF. This chain links TRBV27 with TRBJ2-3; TRBD2 agrees at 12 bases. Losses at the gene ends were 2 bases for V and 1 base for J; bases not matched to a gene: 10. There are 19 residues in the CDR3. CDR1 and CDR2 from the germline V gene are MNHEY and SMNVEV (reference sequence).

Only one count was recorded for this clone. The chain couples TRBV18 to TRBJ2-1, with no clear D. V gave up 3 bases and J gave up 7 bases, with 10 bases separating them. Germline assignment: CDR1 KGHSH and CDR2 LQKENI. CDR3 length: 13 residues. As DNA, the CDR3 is TGTGCCAGCTCACCGGGAATTGAAAATGAGCAGTTCTTC. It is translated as CASSPGIENEQFF.

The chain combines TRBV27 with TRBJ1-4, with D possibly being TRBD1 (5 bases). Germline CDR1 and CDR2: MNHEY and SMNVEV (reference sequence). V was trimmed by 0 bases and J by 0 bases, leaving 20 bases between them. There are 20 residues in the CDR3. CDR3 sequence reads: CASSLSSSPRGLATNEKLFF. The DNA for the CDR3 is TGTGCCAGCAGTTTATCATCCTCCCCCCGGGGACTTGCAACTAATGAAAAACTGTTTTTT.

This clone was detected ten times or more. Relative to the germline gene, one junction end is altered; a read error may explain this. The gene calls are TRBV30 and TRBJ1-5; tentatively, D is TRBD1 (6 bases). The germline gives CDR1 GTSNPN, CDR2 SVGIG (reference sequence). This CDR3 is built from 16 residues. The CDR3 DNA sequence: TGTGCCTGGGGTGTAGGGGGTGACTATAGCAATCAGCCCCAGCATTTT. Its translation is CAWGVGGDYSNQPQHF. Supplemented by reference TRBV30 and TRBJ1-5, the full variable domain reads SQTIHQWPATLVQPVGSPLSLECTVEGTSNPNLYWYRQAAGRGLQLLFYSVGIGQISSEVPQNLSASRPQDRQFILSSKKLLLSDSGFYLCAWGVGGDYSNQPQHFGDGTRLSIL.

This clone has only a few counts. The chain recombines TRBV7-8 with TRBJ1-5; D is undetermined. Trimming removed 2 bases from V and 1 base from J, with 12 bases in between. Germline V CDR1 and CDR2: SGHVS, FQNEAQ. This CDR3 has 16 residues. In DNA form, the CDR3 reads TGTGCCAGCAGCTTATACGAGGGTATGAGCAATCAGCCCCAGCATTTT. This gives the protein CASSLYEGMSNQPQHF.

The CDR3 reads CASSPSPTYEQYF. DNA for the CDR3: TGTGCCAGCAGTCCCTCTCCCACCTACGAGCAGTACTTC. The V and J genes are TRBV28 and TRBJ2-7; D not certain. V dropped 5 bases and J dropped 2 bases, with 10 bases sitting between them. In germline, CDR1 is MDHEN, CDR2 SYDVKM. This CDR3 is 13 amino acids long.

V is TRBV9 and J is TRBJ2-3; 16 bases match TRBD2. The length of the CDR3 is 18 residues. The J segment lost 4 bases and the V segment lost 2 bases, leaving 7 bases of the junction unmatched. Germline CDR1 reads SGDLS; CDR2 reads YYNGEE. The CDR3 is CASSVGTSGRAGADTQYF. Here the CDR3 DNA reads TGTGCCAGCAGCGTCGGGACTAGCGGGAGGGCCGGTGCAGATACGCAGTATTTT.